This T cell receptor beta chain derives from a study of regulatory T cells in long-lasting Graves disease. The time point was: newly diagnosed GD, antithyroid drugs for less than 3 months. From RNA extracted from PBMCs, the TCR library was made. Arm-PCR with iRepertoire HTBI primers amplified the CDR3 regions for these TCR beta libraries. Each CDR3 protein is one row after TCRdb ran MiXCR on the multiplex PCR reads. This table holds about 540,000 distinct CDR3 sequences, approximately 12% found once. At least ten counts were recorded for this clonotype. With V trimmed by 7 bases and J by 7 bases, 10 bases remained unmatched. The CDR3 consists of 15 residues. Per germline, CDR1 MNHEY and CDR2 SMNVEV (reference sequence). The data also belong to a second study, concerning T cells in Graves' hyperthyroidism and ophthalmopathy.

Source: peripheral blood mononuclear cells (PBMCs), taken at new diagnosis, from a patient treated with antithyroid drugs. This receptor was obtained from a young man with Graves disease. The rearrangement joins TRBV27 to TRBJ1-5; TRBD1 matches at 10 bases. The CDR3 sequence is CASTKTGGAGQPQHF. The CDR3 DNA follows: TGTGCCAGCACCAAGACAGGGGGCGCCGGACAGCCCCAGCATTTT.